What follows is one T cell receptor beta chain and its context. Its antigen is still unknown. This entry belongs to a study of cytotoxic CD8 clonotypes in ibrutinib-treated CLL. Study details: Responses comprised 24 partial and 2 complete; at median about 68 months, roughly 15 remained remitted and some twelve progressed. Study-level findings and limits: Clonality went up at ibrutinib response and then declined back toward baseline at progression.

TCRdb's copy holds only in-frame clones and misses some; the assay was immunoSEQ multiplex PCR. This repertoire shows about 200,000 clones, more than 65% found once; its top ten account for 5.5% to 6%. Frozen-stored PBMCs produced 1.5 to 2.5 micrograms of genomic DNA for TCR beta libraries. The CDR3 covers 16 residues. Trimming stripped 5 bases from V and 7 bases from J, with 20 bases between. Germline V lookup: CDR1 MNHEY, CDR2 SMNVEV (reference sequence). The gene calls are TRBV27 and TRBJ2-2; tentative D call: TRBD1 (5 bases). The sequence was obtained from a human donor with chronic lymphocytic leukemia. The sample consisted of PBMCs, taken after 12 months of ibrutinib treatment. DNA of the CDR3: TGTGCCAGCAGTCCCAACCCTCAGCTAGGGGTCGGGGAGCTGTTTTTT. Its protein is CASSPNPQLGVGELFF.